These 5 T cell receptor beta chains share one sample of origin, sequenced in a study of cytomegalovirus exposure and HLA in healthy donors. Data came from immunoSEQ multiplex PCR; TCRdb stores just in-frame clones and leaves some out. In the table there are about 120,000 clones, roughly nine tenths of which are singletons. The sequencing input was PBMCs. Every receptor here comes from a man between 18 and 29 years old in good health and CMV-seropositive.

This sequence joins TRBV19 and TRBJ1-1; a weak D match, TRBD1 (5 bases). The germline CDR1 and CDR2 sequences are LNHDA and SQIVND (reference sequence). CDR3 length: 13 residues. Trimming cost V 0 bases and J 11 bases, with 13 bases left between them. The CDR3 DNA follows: TGTGCCAGTAGTATAGATCAGGGCAGGCGGGCTTTCTTT. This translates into CASSIDQGRRAFF. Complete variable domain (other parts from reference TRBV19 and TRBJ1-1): DGGITQSPKYLFRKEGQNVTLSCEQNLNHDAMYWYRQDPGQGLRLIYYSQIVNDFQKGDIAEGYSVSREKKESFPLTVTSAQKNPTAFYLCASSIDQGRRAFFGQGTRLTVV.

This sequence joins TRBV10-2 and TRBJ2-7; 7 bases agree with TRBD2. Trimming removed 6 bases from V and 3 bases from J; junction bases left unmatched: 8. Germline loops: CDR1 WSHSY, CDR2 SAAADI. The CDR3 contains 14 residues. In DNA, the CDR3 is TGCGCCAGCAGAGCCCTAGCGGAATTCTACGAGCAGTACTTC. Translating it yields CASRALAEFYEQYF.

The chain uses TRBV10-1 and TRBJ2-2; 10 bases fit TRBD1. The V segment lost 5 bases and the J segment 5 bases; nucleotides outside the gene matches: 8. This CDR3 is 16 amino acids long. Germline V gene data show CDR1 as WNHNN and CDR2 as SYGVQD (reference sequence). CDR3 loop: CASSSRDRGHTGELFF. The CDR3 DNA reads TGCGCCAGCAGTTCACGGGACAGGGGTCATACCGGGGAGCTGTTTTTT.

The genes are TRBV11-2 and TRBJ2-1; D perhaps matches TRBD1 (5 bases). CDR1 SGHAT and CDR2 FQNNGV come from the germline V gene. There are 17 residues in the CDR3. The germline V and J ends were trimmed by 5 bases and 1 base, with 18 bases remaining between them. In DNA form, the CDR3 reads TGTGCCAGCAGCCTAAGCTCCAGGGCGAAATCCTACAATGAGCAGTTCTTC. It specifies CASSLSSRAKSYNEQFF.

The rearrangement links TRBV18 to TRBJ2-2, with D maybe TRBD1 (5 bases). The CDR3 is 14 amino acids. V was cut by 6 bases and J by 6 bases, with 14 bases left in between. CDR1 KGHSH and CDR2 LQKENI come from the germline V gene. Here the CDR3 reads CASSRASGPGELFF. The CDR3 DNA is TGTGCCAGCTCCCGGGCATCAGGGCCCGGGGAGCTGTTTTTT.